One sample yielded the 7 T cell receptor beta chains listed below, sequenced in a study of cytomegalovirus exposure and HLA in healthy donors (dated by TCRdb to about 2017). The method was the immunoSEQ multiplex PCR assay. Here the immuneACCESS table is served through TCRdb, limited to in-frame sequences with V and J called. Missing clones are a known gap in these copies; in checked studies unresolved V genes cover under half, and the rest lacks a known reason. The sample yields 150,000 to 160,000 clones; roughly 84% were counted once. Clones ranked in the top ten supply about 2.2% of the sample. The sequenced material came from PBMCs. Source of these receptors: a human donor in good health.

This chain uses TRBV30 with TRBJ2-2, with a weak D call TRBD2 (6 bases). The CDR3 runs to 16 residues. Trimming took off 0 bases at V and 1 base at J, with 12 bases between the two ends. CDR1 GTSNPN and CDR2 SVGIG come from the germline V gene (reference sequence). CDR3 DNA: TGTGCCTGGAGTGTAGGGCGGGGTGGGAACACCGGGGAGCTGTTTTTT. Amino acids: CAWSVGRGGNTGELFF.

The V and J genes are TRBV27 and TRBJ1-1; TRBD1 aligns across 8 bases. The CDR3 runs 15 residues. J was trimmed by 2 bases and V by 3 bases; bases with no gene match: 5. Per the germline V gene, CDR1 is MNHEY and CDR2 is SMNVEV (reference sequence). This chain's CDR3 is CASSFSTGDNTEAFF. The CDR3 nucleotides read TGTGCCAGCAGTTTTTCGACAGGGGATAACACTGAAGCTTTCTTT.

The chain recombines TRBV28 with TRBJ1-5; D gene ambiguous. Germline CDR1 is MDHEN and CDR2 is SYDVKM. The CDR3 is 13 amino acids. Trimming shortened V by 3 bases and J by 2 bases, and 5 bases separated the two germline ends. Written as DNA, the CDR3 is TGTGCCAGCAGTTTTCTCGGCAATCAGCCCCAGCATTTT. This translates into CASSFLGNQPQHF.

The genes are TRBV4-1 and TRBJ2-3; 11 positions agree with TRBD2. Germline CDR1 is MGHRA and CDR2 is YSYEKL. The CDR3 runs 17 residues. J gave up 2 bases and V 0 bases, and 4 bases lay outside the gene matches. The CDR3 nucleotides read TGCGCCAGCAGCCAAGATGGGACTAGCGGTATCACAGATACGCAGTATTTT. This gives the protein CASSQDGTSGITDTQYF.

The gene calls are TRBV5-4 and TRBJ1-1, with D possibly being TRBD1 (6 bases). Germline-derived CDR1 and CDR2 are SGHNT and YYREEE (reference sequence). Trimming stripped 6 bases from V and 1 base from J, with 16 bases between. This CDR3 is 15 amino acids long. CDR3 sequence (DNA): TGTGCCAGCATCTACAATGGACAGACGAACACTGAAGCTTTCTTT. Translation: CASIYNGQTNTEAFF. The full variable domain, its missing parts supplied by reference TRBV5-4 and TRBJ1-1, is ETGVTQSPTHLIKTRGQQVTLRCSSQSGHNTVSWYQQALGQGPQFIFQYYREEENGRGNFPPRFSGLQFPNYSSELNVNALELDDSALYLCASIYNGQTNTEAFFGQGTRLTVV.

The CDR3 nucleotides read TGCGCCAGCAGCCAACTCCTACGGACAGGGAAGAACGGCTACACCTTC. Its protein is CASSQLLRTGKNGYTF. The V and J genes are TRBV4-1 and TRBJ1-2; TRBD1 agrees at 8 bases. Germline lookup yields CDR1 MGHRA and CDR2 YSYEKL. CDR3 size: 16 residues. With V trimmed by 2 bases and J by 8 bases, 13 bases remained unmatched.

The chain employs TRBV10-1 and TRBJ2-7; D possibly corresponds to TRBD1 (5 bases). The germline gives CDR1 WNHNN, CDR2 SYGVQD (reference sequence). The V end lost 0 bases, the J end lost 4 bases, and 13 bases lay between the germline ends. CDR3 length: 15 amino acids. The CDR3 protein is CASSESGQKEYEQYF. DNA for the CDR3: TGCGCCAGCAGTGAGTCGGGGCAGAAAGAGTACGAGCAGTACTTC.